These 15 T cell receptor beta chains originate from one sample sequenced in a study of OX40 agonist ivuxolimab in advanced cancers. Data came from immunoSEQ multiplex PCR; TCRdb stores just in-frame clones and leaves some out. The sample consists of tens of thousands of clones, 86% of them appearing once. Sequenced here: CD4+ or CD8+ T cells sorted from blood, sampled in a trial of the OX40 agonist ivuxolimab. The origin of the receptors is an adult with an advanced solid tumor such as melanoma, head and neck, liver or kidney cancer.

This chain links TRBV28 with TRBJ2-7, with D possibly TRBD1 on 6 matching bases. Germline V gives CDR1 MDHEN, CDR2 SYDVKM. CDR3 size: 14 residues. The V end was cut by 4 bases, the J end by 3 bases, with 13 bases between. Here the CDR3 DNA reads TGTGCCAGCAGTTCACAGGGAGACTTCTACGAGCAGTACTTC. Its translation: CASSSQGDFYEQYF.

This clone occurred once. V and J are TRBV6-1 and TRBJ2-1, with D unresolved. V was pared by 2 bases and J by 4 bases, with 12 bases between. CDR1 and CDR2 (germline): MNHNS, SASEGT. The CDR3 covers 15 residues. The CDR3 DNA reads as TGTGCCAGCAGTGAACCTATTCTATCATACAATGAGCAGTTCTTC. The encoded protein is CASSEPILSYNEQFF.

The DNA for the CDR3 is TGTGCCAGCGGGACACCTAACACTGAAGCTTTCTTT. It translates to CASGTPNTEAFF. This chain links TRBV25-1 with TRBJ1-1, with D possibly being TRBD1 (6 bases). With 8 bases removed from V and 2 bases from J, the gap between germline ends came to 9 bases. Germline lookup yields CDR1 MGHDK and CDR2 SYGVNS. The CDR3 spans 12 residues.

This chain links TRBV9 with TRBJ2-1; no firm D call. Per the germline V gene, CDR1 is SGDLS and CDR2 is YYNGEE. The V end lost 0 bases, the J end lost 8 bases, and 12 bases lay between the germline ends. This CDR3 spans 14 amino acids. CDR3 amino acids: CASSVAKNGYEQFF. CDR3 coding DNA: TGTGCCAGCAGCGTAGCGAAGAACGGCTATGAGCAGTTCTTC.

The genes are TRBV7-8 and TRBJ2-7; 10 nucleotides match TRBD1. Germline loops: CDR1 SGHVS, CDR2 FQNEAQ. This CDR3 is 14 amino acids long. The trim removed 4 bases at V and 2 bases at J, leaving 2 bases unmatched. CDR3 region: CASSSGTGAYEQYF. In DNA form, the CDR3 reads TGTGCCAGCAGCTCCGGGACAGGGGCCTACGAGCAGTACTTC.

This clone was picked up one time. This sequence joins TRBV2 and TRBJ1-3; D uncertain. Trimming left V 8 bases short and J 0 bases short, with 17 bases between. The CDR3 has 16 amino acids. Germline-derived CDR1 and CDR2 are SNHLY and FYNNEI. The CDR3 here is CASLAWRRSSGNTIYF. CDR3 DNA sequence: TGTGCCAGCCTGGCGTGGAGACGGAGCTCTGGAAACACCATATATTTT.

The rearrangement uses TRBV9 and TRBJ2-7, with D uncertain. The length of the CDR3 is 10 residues. The V gene's germline CDR1 is SGDLS and CDR2 YYNGEE. V lost 1 base and J 6 bases, leaving 2 bases between the germline ends. The chain's CDR3 is CASSVPEQYF. The CDR3 bases are TGTGCCAGCAGCGTACCCGAGCAGTACTTC.

The rearrangement joins TRBV28 to TRBJ1-5; tentatively, D is TRBD1 (6 bases). Per germline, CDR1 MDHEN and CDR2 SYDVKM. With 3 bases removed from V and 2 bases from J, the gap between germline ends came to 11 bases. The CDR3 extends over 15 amino acids. CDR3 sequence: CASSFFGGGNQPQHF. The CDR3, as DNA: TGTGCCAGCAGTTTTTTCGGGGGCGGCAATCAGCCCCAGCATTTT.

This chain joins TRBV19 and TRBJ1-2; tentative D call: TRBD1 (5 bases). Trimming shortened V by 4 bases and J by 4 bases, and 19 bases separated the two germline ends. Germline V CDR1 and CDR2: LNHDA, SQIVND (reference sequence). The CDR3 runs to 16 residues. CDR3 nucleotides: TGTGCCAGTAGTACCGAGGGACCGCACCGGGGCTATGGCTACACCTTC. It specifies CASSTEGPHRGYGYTF.

The chain links TRBV15 to TRBJ2-7; a weak D match, TRBD2 (7 bases). In germline, CDR1 is LNHNV, CDR2 YYDKDF (reference sequence). The V gene lost 6 bases and the J gene lost 5 bases, with 17 bases spanning the gap. The CDR3 consists of 14 residues. CDR3: CATRLPGGGDEQYF. The CDR3 nucleotides are TGTGCCACCAGGTTGCCGGGCGGGGGCGACGAGCAGTACTTC. The whole variable domain, filled in from reference TRBV15 and TRBJ2-7, reads DAMVIQNPRYQVTQFGKPVTLSCSQTLNHNVMYWYQQKSSQAPKLLFHYYDKDFNNEADTPDNFQSRRPNTSFCFLDIRSPGLGDTAMYLCATRLPGGGDEQYFGPGTRLTVT.

V gene TRBV6-5 combines with J gene TRBJ2-7; tentative D call: TRBD1 (6 bases). Per the germline V gene, CDR1 is MNHEY and CDR2 is SVGAGI. This CDR3 has 13 amino acids. Trimming pared 6 bases from V and 6 bases from J, leaving 15 bases between. The CDR3 sequence is CASSPSGEGEQYF. CDR3 in DNA: TGTGCCAGCAGCCCCTCAGGGGAAGGCGAGCAGTACTTC.

The chain is built from TRBV13 and TRBJ2-3, with 7 bases fitting TRBD2. The CDR3 extends over 12 amino acids. Trimming took 3 bases from V and 6 from J; bases not matched to a gene: 0. Germline CDR1 is PRHDT and CDR2 is FYEKMQ (reference sequence). CDR3 sequence (DNA): TGTGCCAGCAGCTTGGGGGGGGATACGCAGTATTTT. It codes for CASSLGGDTQYF.

The chain has TRBV5-4 and TRBJ1-3; D remains unclear. The V gene's germline CDR1 is SGHNT and CDR2 YYREEE (reference sequence). V lost 4 bases to trimming and J lost 0 bases, with 14 bases between them. The CDR3 length is 16 residues. The CDR3: CASSLRGASSGNTIYF. In nucleotides, the CDR3 is TGTGCCAGCAGCCTAAGAGGTGCAAGCTCTGGAAACACCATATATTTT.

The chain carries TRBV7-9 and TRBJ2-3; no clear D gene. The ends were cut back, 0 bases at V and 1 base at J, with 8 bases in the middle. The germline V gene has CDR1 SEHNR and CDR2 FQNEAQ (reference sequence). The CDR3 has 15 amino acids. The CDR3 region has the DNA TGTGCCAGCAGCTTAGCAGGCTCCCGCACAGATACGCAGTATTTT. Protein product: CASSLAGSRTDTQYF.

The chain combines TRBV11-3 with TRBJ2-1; 8 nucleotides line up with TRBD1. V was pared by 4 bases and J by 10 bases, with 15 bases of the junction left unmatched. The germline CDR1 and CDR2 sequences are SGHNT and YENEEA. The CDR3 covers 16 residues. The DNA of the CDR3 is TGTGCCAGCAGCTCCTCCGGGACAGGCGTTTATAGGGAGCAGTTCTTC. It yields the protein CASSSSGTGVYREQFF. The full variable domain, in which reference TRBV11-3 and TRBJ2-1 provide the parts outside the CDR3, is EAGVVQSPRYKIIEKKQPVAFWCNPISGHNTLYWYLQNLGQGPELLIRYENEEAVDDSQLPKDRFSAERLKGVDSTLKIQPAELGDSAVYLCASSSSGTGVYREQFFGPGTRLTVL.